This TCR beta chain was recovered during a study of CD8 T cells in Susac syndrome. Study-level findings and limits: Maximal CD8+ clonal expansion in Susac was observed within TEMRA cells and among active patients.

RNA totalling roughly 0.45 to 1 ug underwent reverse transcription with random hexamers. One entry per CDR3 protein results from TCRdb running MiXCR on the immunoSEQ multiplex PCR reads. The sample yields about 100,000 distinct CDR3 sequences, nearly 97% seen once. In the case of this clonotype: What it binds is unknown.

Germline CDR1 is LGHNA and CDR2 is YNFKEQ. Between the trimmed V and J ends, which lost 2 bases and 0 bases, there was a span of 2 bases. The CDR3 loop spans 13 amino acids. The sample taken for sequencing was CD8+ T cells from PBMCs. The V call is TRBV4-2, the J call TRBJ2-1; no reliable D call. This clonotype originated in a human donor with Susac syndrome. The CDR3: CASSQSSYNEQFF. The DNA for the CDR3 is TGTGCCAGCAGCCAAAGCTCCTACAATGAGCAGTTCTTC.